Shown below are 2 T cell receptor beta chains from a single sample sequenced in a study of T cells in Graves' hyperthyroidism and ophthalmopathy. Amplification targeted TCR beta CDR3 regions from RNA transcripts. First-round RT-PCR with HTBI primers amplified the TCR CDR3 region. From the multiplex PCR reads, TCRdb called clonotypes with MiXCR, one entry per CDR3 protein. The table shows about 350,000 distinct CDR3 sequences, with around 13% occurring only once. The source material was blood. The receptors come from a woman aged 25-40 years with Graves' hyperthyroidism.

The gene calls are TRBV24-1 and TRBJ2-1; D may correspond to TRBD1 or TRBD2 (6 bases each). Germline CDR1 reads KGHDR; CDR2 reads SFDVKD. V lost 7 bases to trimming and J lost 7 bases, with 16 bases between them. CDR3 length: 14 residues. DNA for the CDR3: TGTGCCACCAGCCTAAGCGGAGGGGGGAATGAGCAGTTCTTC. Amino acid sequence: CATSLSGGGNEQFF.

The rearrangement joins TRBV6-5 to TRBJ2-2; D is ambiguous. Trimming shortened V by 0 bases and J by 0 bases, and 8 bases separated the two germline ends. CDR3 length: 16 amino acids. The germline V gene encodes CDR1 MNHEY and CDR2 SVGAGI. Here the CDR3 DNA reads TGTGCCAGCAGTTACTCGGAAACCGCGAACACCGGGGAGCTGTTTTTT. It specifies CASSYSETANTGELFF.